These 14 T cell receptor beta chains were sequenced from one sample in a study of blood T cells in healthy people across ages (dated by TCRdb to the mid-2010s). The library relied on 5' RACE. Sequencing relied on an Illumina HiSeq 2500. A second roughly 7 to 11 cycle PCR used a sample-barcoded 5' primer and a J-beta primer mix. The public reads were reanalyzed by TCRdb: fastp trimming at Q25, MiXCR alignment, in-frame beta chains only. Rows matching on CDR3 protein sequence are summarized as one entry with the most common DNA and genes. The sample has roughly 1,100,000 distinct CDR3 sequences on record, around 27% of them singletons. The leading ten clones occupy about 0.69% of the sample. This same sample was also part of a study on T cells of mothers and their children.

Sequencing used blood. These receptors all stem from a girl aged 2 to 9 in good health.

This clonotype has a handful of counts. CDR3: CASSYIVEDKGYTF. The CDR3, as DNA: TGTGCCAGCAGCTACATTGTCGAGGACAAGGGCTACACCTTC. The chain is built from TRBV7-8 and TRBJ1-2; weak D call: TRBD1 (5 bases). Germline lookup yields CDR1 SGHVS and CDR2 FQNEAQ. Trimming stripped 4 bases from V and 8 bases from J, with 17 bases between. This CDR3 comprises 14 residues.

This clonotype was detected only a few times. The chain employs TRBV11-3 and TRBJ2-3; perhaps TRBD2 as D (6 bases). Trimming stripped 7 bases from V and 5 bases from J, with 16 bases between. Looked up from germline, CDR1 is SGHNT and CDR2 is YENEEA. There are 14 residues in the CDR3. The CDR3 DNA is TGTGCCAGCACCAGGGACGGACTAATAGATACGCAGTATTTT. Translating it yields CASTRDGLIDTQYF.

The chain recombines TRBV20-1 with TRBJ2-5, with 7 nucleotides matching TRBD2. The CDR3 consists of 16 residues. V shed 0 bases and J 4 bases; nucleotides not matched to a gene: 11. CDR1 and CDR2 (germline): DFQATT, SNEGSKA (reference sequence). The CDR3 DNA is TGCAGTGCTAGAGAAGCGGGACTCCTAATCGGAGAGACCCAGTACTTC. Its protein product is CSAREAGLLIGETQYF.

This chain links TRBV6-5 with TRBJ2-3; either TRBD1 or TRBD2 may fit D (5 bases each). The V gene's germline CDR1 is MNHEY and CDR2 SVGAGI. The CDR3 consists of 14 residues. V lost 3 bases and J 6 bases, leaving 13 bases between the germline ends. CDR3 coding DNA: TGTGCCAGCAGTTATTCCGGGGCCGGGGATACGCAGTATTTT. It specifies CASSYSGAGDTQYF.

The chain uses TRBV9 and TRBJ2-7; 11 nucleotides align to TRBD1. The J call may be mistaken, given a closer DNA end match to TRBJ2-5. The germline V gene has CDR1 SGDLS and CDR2 YYNGEE. This CDR3 has 15 residues. CDR3 bases: TGTGCCAGCAGCCCCGGGACAGGGGGGCGAGAGACCCAGTACTTC. Its translation is CASSPGTGGRETQYF.

The sample holds a few counts of this clonotype. The chain employs TRBV7-9 and TRBJ2-5; 7 nucleotides align to TRBD1. Germline V gives CDR1 SEHNR, CDR2 FQNEAQ (reference sequence). The CDR3 is 17 residues long. V trimming: 0 bases; J trimming: 2 bases; junction bases outside the gene matches: 9. The CDR3 DNA reads as TGTGCCAGCAGCTTAGCCTTGTTTGGGACAGTACAAGAGACCCAGTACTTC. As protein: CASSLALFGTVQETQYF. The full variable domain, its missing parts supplied by reference TRBV7-9 and TRBJ2-5, is DTGVSQNPRHKITKRGQNVTFRCDPISEHNRLYWYRQTLGQGPEFLTYFQNEAQLEKSRLLSDRFSAERPKGSFSTLEIQRTEQGDSAMYLCASSLALFGTVQETQYFGPGTRLLVL.

J is TRBJ2-1 and V is TRBV6-6; 10 positions match TRBD2. This CDR3 has 15 residues. V was pared by 2 bases and J by 7 bases, with 5 bases of the junction left unmatched. Germline lookup yields CDR1 MNHNY and CDR2 SVGAGI (reference sequence). The CDR3 DNA is TGTGCCAGCAGTTACGGACTAGCGGTAGCTAATGAGCAGTTCTTC. Translated: CASSYGLAVANEQFF.

V is TRBV28 and J is TRBJ2-1; maybe TRBD1 (5 bases). The CDR3 covers 10 residues. Trimming left V 7 bases short and J 15 bases short, with 13 bases between. Germline loops: CDR1 MDHEN, CDR2 SYDVKM. CDR3 DNA: TGTGCCAGCACCTCTAGGGGCTCGTTCTTC. Translated, it gives CASTSRGSFF.

There are a few counts of this clonotype. This sequence joins TRBV20-1 and TRBJ2-1; 10 positions agree with TRBD1. This CDR3 comprises 19 residues. V was clipped by 0 bases and J by 9 bases; unmatched bases: 20. Germline V gives CDR1 DFQATT, CDR2 SNEGSKA (reference sequence). The CDR3 coding sequence is TGCAGTGCTAGAGAGAGAGTGGGGGCCGACAGGGGGCGGGGGAGTGAGCAGTTCTTC. Residues: CSARERVGADRGRGSEQFF.

The genes are TRBV3-1 and TRBJ2-1; D unresolved. Trimming took 3 bases from V and 4 from J, leaving 13 bases between them. In germline, CDR1 is LGHDT, CDR2 YNNKEL (reference sequence). CDR3 length equals 15 residues. CDR3 DNA: TGTGCCAGCAGCCAGCCGGCTGGTGCATACAATGAGCAGTTCTTC. Translated, it gives CASSQPAGAYNEQFF.

This chain joins TRBV7-2 and TRBJ1-1, with D unresolved. The CDR3 has 12 residues. Germline V gene lookup returns CDR1 SGHTA and CDR2 FQGNSA. The germline V and J ends were trimmed by 5 bases and 3 bases, with 7 bases remaining between them. The CDR3 loop is CASSPEYTEAFF. DNA of the CDR3: TGTGCCAGCAGCCCAGAGTACACTGAAGCTTTCTTT.

Written as DNA, the CDR3 is TGCGCCAGCAGCCAAGATGGGGGGTACAATGAGCAGTTCTTC. Protein: CASSQDGGYNEQFF. The rearrangement uses TRBV4-1 and TRBJ2-1; D is possibly TRBD2 (6 bases). V lost 0 bases and J lost 4, with 7 bases in between. The CDR3 length is 14 residues. Germline V CDR1 and CDR2: MGHRA, YSYEKL.

This chain joins TRBV6-2 or TRBV6-3 and TRBJ1-5; D is unclear. The CDR3 consists of 13 residues. The ends were cut back, 2 bases at V and 7 bases at J, with 9 bases in the middle. The germline V gene encodes CDR1 MNHEY and CDR2 SVGEGT. The chain's CDR3 is CASSYQNNQPQHF. DNA for the CDR3: TGTGCCAGCAGTTACCAGAATAACCAGCCCCAGCATTTT.

The V gene is TRBV7-2, the J gene TRBJ2-1; 11 positions match TRBD2. The CDR3 is 17 residues long. The trim removed 4 bases at V and 4 bases at J, leaving 9 bases unmatched. Germline V CDR1 and CDR2: SGHTA, FQGNSA. Written as DNA, the CDR3 is TGTGCCAGCAGCTCGCTAGCGGGAGGTGTTTCTTACAATGAGCAGTTCTTC. Translation: CASSSLAGGVSYNEQFF.